The entry below gives a single TCR beta chain sequence along with its context. The data belong to a study of blood T cell repertoires in COVID-19. Study information: Acute and convalescent COVID-19 samples came from the United States, Italy and Spain. From T cells, B-cell-depleted T cells, or PBMCs came the material, which was cDNA or gDNA.

In the source study's methods: Nucleated cell number was recorded as an estimate derived from reference gene primer amplification. Clones were read by immunoSEQ multiplex PCR, and TCRdb kept only the in-frame ones, dropping some. For V, J and clone size, that table is used; D and trimming come from the DNA. In the table there are about 110,000 clones, around four fifths of which are singletons. Source material: peripheral blood. This receptor was identified in a man between 70 and 80 years old with acute or convalescent COVID-19.

The CDR3 DNA follows: TGCGCCAGCAGCTCAGGCTCCTCGGGCAATCAGCCCCAGCATTTT. It yields the protein CASSSGSSGNQPQHF. The V and J genes are TRBV5-1 and TRBJ1-5; D gene ambiguous. V lost 3 bases and J lost 2, with 12 bases in between. The CDR3 totals 15 residues. In germline, CDR1 is SGHRS, CDR2 YFSETQ.